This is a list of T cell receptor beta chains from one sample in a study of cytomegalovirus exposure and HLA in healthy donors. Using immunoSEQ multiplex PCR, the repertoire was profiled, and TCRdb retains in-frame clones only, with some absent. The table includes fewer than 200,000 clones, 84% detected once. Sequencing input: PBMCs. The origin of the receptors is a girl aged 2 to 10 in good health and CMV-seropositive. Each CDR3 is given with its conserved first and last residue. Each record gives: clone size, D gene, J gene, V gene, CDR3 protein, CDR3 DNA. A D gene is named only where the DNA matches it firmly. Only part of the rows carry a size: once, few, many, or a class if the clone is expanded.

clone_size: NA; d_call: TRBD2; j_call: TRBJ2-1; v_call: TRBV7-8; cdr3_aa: CASSLIIGGGIYNEQFF; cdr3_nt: TGTGCCAGCAGCTTAATAATCGGGGGAGGGATTTACAATGAGCAGTTCTTC
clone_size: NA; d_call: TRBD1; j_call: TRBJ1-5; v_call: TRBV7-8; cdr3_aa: CASSSVTGNQPQHF; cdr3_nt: TGTGCCAGCAGTTCGGTGACAGGGAATCAGCCCCAGCATTTT
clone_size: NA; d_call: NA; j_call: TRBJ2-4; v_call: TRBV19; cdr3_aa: CASSIGTWAKNIQYF; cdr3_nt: TGTGCCAGTAGTATCGGGACTTGGGCCAAAAACATTCAGTACTTC
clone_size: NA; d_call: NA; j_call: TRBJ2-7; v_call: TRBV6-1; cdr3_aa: CASSDGRKAYEQYF; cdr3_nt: TGTGCCAGCAGTGATGGGAGAAAAGCCTACGAGCAGTACTTC
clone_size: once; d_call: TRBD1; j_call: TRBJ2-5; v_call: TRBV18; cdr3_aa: CASSPPGPGGTQYF; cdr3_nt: TGTGCCAGCTCACCACCGGGGCCAGGGGGGACCCAGTACTTC
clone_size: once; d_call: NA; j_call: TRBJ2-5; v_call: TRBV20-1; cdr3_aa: CSASTSTQYF; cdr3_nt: TGCAGTGCTAGTACTAGTACCCAGTACTTC
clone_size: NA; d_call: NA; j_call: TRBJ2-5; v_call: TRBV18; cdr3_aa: CASSSRGGETQYF; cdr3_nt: TGTGCCAGCTCATCCAGAGGGGGAGAGACCCAGTACTTC
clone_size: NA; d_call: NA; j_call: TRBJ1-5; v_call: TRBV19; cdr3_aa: CASSIADSNQPQHF; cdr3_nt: TGTGCCAGTAGTATAGCAGATAGCAATCAGCCCCAGCATTTT
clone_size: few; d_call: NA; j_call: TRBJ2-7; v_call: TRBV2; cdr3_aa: CASQYGLTSLYEQYF; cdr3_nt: TGTGCCAGCCAGTATGGACTCACCTCCCTCTACGAGCAGTACTTC
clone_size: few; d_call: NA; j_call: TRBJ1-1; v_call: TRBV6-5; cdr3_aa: CASTRTAQRVEAFF; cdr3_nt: TGTGCCAGCACCCGGACTGCCCAACGGGTCGAAGCTTTCTTT
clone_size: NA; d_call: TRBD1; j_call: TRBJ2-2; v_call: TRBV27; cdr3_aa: CASSWTGTVGELFF; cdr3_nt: TGTGCCAGCAGCTGGACCGGGACAGTCGGGGAGCTGTTTTTT
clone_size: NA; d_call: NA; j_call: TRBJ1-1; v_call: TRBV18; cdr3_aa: CASSPPGRVEAFF; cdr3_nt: TGTGCCAGCTCACCACCGGGGAGGGTCGAGGCTTTCTTT
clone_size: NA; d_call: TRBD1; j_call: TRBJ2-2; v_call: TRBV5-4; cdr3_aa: CASSLGTGGFNTGELFF; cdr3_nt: TGTGCCAGCAGCTTGGGGACAGGGGGCTTTAACACCGGGGAGCTGTTTTTT